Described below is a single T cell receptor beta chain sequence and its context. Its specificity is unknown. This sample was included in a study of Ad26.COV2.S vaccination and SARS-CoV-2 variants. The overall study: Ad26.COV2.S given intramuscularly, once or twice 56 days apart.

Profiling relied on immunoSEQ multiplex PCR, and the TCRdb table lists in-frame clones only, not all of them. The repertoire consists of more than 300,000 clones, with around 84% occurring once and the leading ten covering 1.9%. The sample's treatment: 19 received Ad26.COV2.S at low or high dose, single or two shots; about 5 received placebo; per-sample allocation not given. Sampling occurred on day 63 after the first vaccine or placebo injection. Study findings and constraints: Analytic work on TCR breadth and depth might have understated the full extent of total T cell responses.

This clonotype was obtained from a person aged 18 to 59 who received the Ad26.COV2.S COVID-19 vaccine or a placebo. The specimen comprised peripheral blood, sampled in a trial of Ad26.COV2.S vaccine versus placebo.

In DNA form, the CDR3 reads TGTGCCAGCAGCTTAGGGGGAGCGGGGGAAGGGACCCAGTACTTC. It yields the protein CASSLGGAGEGTQYF. The chain is built from TRBV7-2 and TRBJ2-5, with 8 bases identical to TRBD2. The CDR3 is 15 residues long. Per germline, CDR1 SGHTA and CDR2 FQGNSA. V lost 1 base to trimming and J lost 7 bases; unmatched junction nucleotides: 8.